This T cell receptor beta chain was recorded in a study of cytomegalovirus exposure and HLA in healthy donors. Study-wide findings and caveats: Upon later analysis, TCR association rates were observed to vary by HLA locus, being highest for DRB1 and lowest for HLA-C. The study recorded fewer than 200 TCR beta chains that were cytomegalovirus-associated. Likely technical artifact: a cluster of highly shared sequence variants.

Primers included in the PCR were 60 Vbeta and 13 Jbeta primers. The data were produced by immunoSEQ multiplex PCR, yet TCRdb's version contains in-frame clones alone and is incomplete. Here the sample table reports 150,000 or so clones. Notes on this clone: Its antigen is currently unknown.

Regarding donors, all were healthy bone marrow donors. Between the trimmed V and J ends, which lost 6 bases and 7 bases, there was a span of 15 bases. Germline loops: CDR1 SGHTA, CDR2 FQGNSA. The CDR3 has 13 amino acids. The receptor's source is a woman between 55 and 75 years old in good health and CMV-seronegative. Sample: PBMCs. The chain carries TRBV7-2 and TRBJ1-2; tentatively, D is TRBD1 (5 bases). Here the CDR3 DNA reads TGTGCCAGCAGTCTAGTCGGGGGTTTTGGCTACACCTTC. This codes for CASSLVGGFGYTF.